The source of this T cell receptor beta chain is a study of blood T cell repertoires in COVID-19. Study background: The cDNA or gDNA used as material had been derived from T cells, B-cell-depleted T cells, or PBMCs.

CDR3 length: 14 amino acids. V was cut by 1 base and J by 5 bases, with 9 bases left in between. Germline V lookup: CDR1 SGHKS, CDR2 YYEKEE (reference sequence). Profiled with immunoSEQ multiplex PCR; TCRdb holds only in-frame clones, not every one. The sample has some 380,000 clones, roughly 77% seen once; the top ten hold approximately 1%. The sequencing input was peripheral blood. This TCR came from a human donor with acute or convalescent COVID-19. The donor label of this sample is uncertain. The V gene is TRBV5-5, the J gene TRBJ1-4; maybe TRBD1 (5 bases). The CDR3 sequence: CASSLTGRNEKLFF. As DNA, the CDR3 is TGTGCCAGCAGCTTGACAGGCCGAAATGAAAAACTGTTTTTT.